This passage covers 28 T cell receptor beta chains from one sample sequenced in a study of technical replicates of blood from a few donors. Profiling relied on immunoSEQ multiplex PCR, and the TCRdb table lists in-frame clones only, not all of them. The repertoire consists of roughly 81,000 clones, with around 97% occurring once and the leading ten covering 0.15% to 0.2%. The sequencing input was T cells isolated from PBMCs. Receptors originate from a human donor in good health.

This chain links TRBV10-3 with TRBJ2-7; possibly TRBD1 for D (6 bases). Germline V lookup: CDR1 ENHRY, CDR2 SYGVKD. The V gene lost 3 bases and the J gene lost 7 bases, with 19 bases spanning the gap. This CDR3 is built from 15 residues. The CDR3 protein is CAISDPTPPRGEQYF. The DNA for the CDR3 is TGTGCCATCAGTGATCCCACACCACCAAGGGGGGAGCAGTACTTC.

The V call is TRBV11-3, the J call TRBJ2-7; a weak D match, TRBD2 (5 bases). The V gene's germline CDR1 is SGHNT and CDR2 YENEEA. The CDR3 spans 13 residues. Trimming stripped 1 base from V and 6 bases from J, with 10 bases between. CDR3 loop: CASSLGSGSEQYF. CDR3 nucleotides: TGTGCCAGCAGCTTAGGCTCGGGGAGCGAGCAGTACTTC.

The chain employs TRBV6-5 and TRBJ1-4; perhaps TRBD1 as D (6 bases). The CDR3 covers 14 residues. V gave up 11 bases and J gave up 8 bases, with 21 bases separating them. CDR1 and CDR2 (germline): MNHEY, SVGAGI. CDR3 in amino acids: CASKGGLRVEKLFF. CDR3 sequence (DNA): TGTGCCTCGAAGGGGGGACTACGGGTAGAAAAACTGTTTTTT.

The chain joins TRBV5-4 to TRBJ2-3, with TRBD2 matching 9 bases. CDR3 size: 17 residues. V trimming: 1 base; J trimming: 3 bases; junction bases outside the gene matches: 9. Germline V lookup: CDR1 SGHNT, CDR2 YYREEE (reference sequence). The CDR3 DNA reads TGTGCCAGCAGCTTGTCCCGTGGGCGGGGGGGGACAGATACGCAGTATTTT. Translated, it gives CASSLSRGRGGTDTQYF.

The chain combines TRBV4-1 with TRBJ1-4, with 8 bases identical to TRBD1. Trimming removed 1 base from V and 7 bases from J; junction bases left unmatched: 5. Germline CDR1 and CDR2: MGHRA and YSYEKL. The CDR3 length is 15 residues. CDR3 sequence: CASSQGDRGTEKLFF. As DNA, the CDR3 is TGCGCCAGCAGCCAAGGTGACAGGGGTACTGAAAAACTGTTTTTT.

This chain links TRBV28 with TRBJ1-1; tentative D call: TRBD1 (5 bases). The V end was cut by 6 bases, the J end by 1 base, with 18 bases between. The germline V gene has CDR1 MDHEN and CDR2 SYDVKM. The CDR3 contains 16 residues. The CDR3 DNA follows: TGTGCCAGCAGCAACTTTAGGAGGGGATCGAACACTGAAGCTTTCTTT. Its protein product is CASSNFRRGSNTEAFF.

This clone was recorded only once. The rearrangement uses TRBV5-6 and TRBJ2-5; 8 bases agree with TRBD2. This CDR3 is built from 16 residues. Germline-derived CDR1 and CDR2 are SGHDT and YYEEEE. The V gene end was trimmed by 2 bases and the J gene end by 1 base; junction bases not matched to a gene: 7. The CDR3 nucleotides are TGTGCCAGCAGCTTCATCTCGGGAGGGAGCCAAGAGACCCAGTACTTC. It specifies CASSFISGGSQETQYF.

The chain carries TRBV11-3 and TRBJ2-7, with a possible D match to TRBD2 (5 bases). The CDR3 is made up of 13 amino acids. The V gene lost 7 bases and the J gene lost 0 bases, with 10 bases spanning the gap. Germline values: CDR1 SGHNT, CDR2 YENEEA. The CDR3 DNA reads as TGTGCCAGCATGACTACCAGCTCCTACGAGCAGTACTTC. The encoded protein is CASMTTSSYEQYF.

This chain connects TRBV10-1 to TRBJ2-1; 10 bases are shared with TRBD2. Germline CDR1 is WNHNN and CDR2 is SYGVQD (reference sequence). The trim removed 3 bases at V and 9 bases at J, leaving 8 bases unmatched. This CDR3 is 15 amino acids long. This CDR3 reads CASSEIAGGVGEQFF. The CDR3, as DNA: TGCGCCAGCAGTGAAATAGCGGGAGGTGTCGGTGAGCAGTTCTTC.

CDR3 region: CASSPGWQRGGLLKGKETQYF. CDR3 nucleotides: TGTGCCAGCTCACCGGGATGGCAGCGGGGGGGCCTCTTGAAAGGCAAAGAGACCCAGTACTTC. This rearrangement joins TRBV18 to TRBJ2-5; TRBD2 agrees at 10 bases. Germline values: CDR1 KGHSH, CDR2 LQKENI. The CDR3 is 21 amino acids. The V segment lost 3 bases and the J segment 3 bases; nucleotides outside the gene matches: 22. Filled out from reference TRBV18 and TRBJ2-5, the complete variable domain reads NAGVMQNPRHLVRRRGQEARLRCSPMKGHSHVYWYRQLPEEGLKFMVYLQKENIIDESGMPKERFSAEFPKEGPSILRIQQVVRGDSAAYFCASSPGWQRGGLLKGKETQYFGPGTRLLVL.

This CDR3 reads CASSLLAPGGPYEQYF. In DNA form, the CDR3 reads TGTGCCAGCAGCTTGTTGGCCCCGGGAGGGCCCTACGAGCAGTACTTC. The V call is TRBV5-6, the J call TRBJ2-7; TRBD2 matches at 8 bases. Germline CDR1 and CDR2: SGHDT and YYEEEE. Losses at the gene ends were 1 base for V and 2 bases for J; bases not matched to a gene: 8. The CDR3 is 16 amino acids.

The gene calls are TRBV19 and TRBJ1-2; TRBD1 agrees at 7 bases. The germline V gene encodes CDR1 LNHDA and CDR2 SQIVND (reference sequence). This CDR3 is 15 amino acids long. Germline trimming cut 3 bases from V and 5 bases from J; bases unmatched to any gene: 9. CDR3 DNA sequence: TGTGCCAGTAGTATTGCGGGACAGCATCTGTATGGCTACACCTTC. Amino acid sequence: CASSIAGQHLYGYTF.

The chain employs TRBV28 and TRBJ1-1, with 10 nucleotides matching TRBD1. Per the germline V gene, CDR1 is MDHEN and CDR2 is SYDVKM. This CDR3 is 16 amino acids long. V lost 1 base and J lost 6; bases outside the gene matches: 8. The CDR3 protein is CASSLFVGTGVPEAFF. The CDR3 bases are TGTGCCAGCAGTTTATTCGTTGGGACAGGGGTCCCTGAAGCTTTCTTT. Full variable domain (rest looked up from reference TRBV28 and TRBJ1-1): DVKVTQSSRYLVKRTGEKVFLECVQDMDHENMFWYRQDPGLGLRLIYFSYDVKMKEKGDIPEGYSVSREKKERFSLILESASTNQTSMYLCASSLFVGTGVPEAFFGQGTRLTVV.

V is TRBV10-1 and J is TRBJ2-1, with 9 bases identical to TRBD2. The trim removed 0 bases at V and 5 bases at J, leaving 8 bases unmatched. CDR3 length equals 17 residues. Looked up from germline, CDR1 is WNHNN and CDR2 is SYGVQD (reference sequence). The CDR3 bases are TGCGCCAGCAGTGAGTCGGGAACTAGCGGGCTTGACAATGAGCAGTTCTTC. This codes for CASSESGTSGLDNEQFF.

The chain employs TRBV4-1 and TRBJ1-2; D is ambiguous. The CDR3 has 15 residues. V lost 0 bases and J 4 bases, leaving 12 bases between the germline ends. Germline V gene lookup returns CDR1 MGHRA and CDR2 YSYEKL. For the CDR3, the DNA is TGCGCCAGCAGCCAAGACCCACAGAGTATCTATGGCTACACCTTC. This codes for CASSQDPQSIYGYTF.

V and J are TRBV2 and TRBJ1-5, with D tentatively TRBD1 (5 bases). The CDR3 is made up of 14 amino acids. Trimming pared 0 bases from V and 6 bases from J, leaving 9 bases between. CDR1 is SNHLY, CDR2 FYNNEI, per germline. The CDR3 is CASSEALQGQPQHF. In nucleotides, the CDR3 is TGTGCCAGCAGTGAAGCGCTTCAGGGTCAGCCCCAGCATTTT.

The chain joins TRBV6-5 to TRBJ2-1, with 8 bases identical to TRBD1. This CDR3 is built from 14 residues. V dropped 8 bases and J dropped 4; count of bases not matched to a gene: 7. Per the germline V gene, CDR1 is MNHEY and CDR2 is SVGAGI. CDR3 residues: CASGGTGRYNEQFF. The CDR3 nucleotides read TGTGCCAGCGGCGGGACAGGAAGGTACAATGAGCAGTTCTTC.

This rearrangement joins TRBV27 to TRBJ1-5, with D uncertain. Trimming took off 8 bases at V and 6 bases at J, with 11 bases between the two ends. Germline CDR1 and CDR2: MNHEY and SMNVEV (reference sequence). This CDR3 is built from 12 residues. The CDR3 nucleotides are TGTGCCAGCGGAGGATCAGCTCAGCCCCAGCATTTT. The encoded protein is CASGGSAQPQHF.

This sequence joins TRBV6-5 and TRBJ1-2; D is possibly TRBD1 (5 bases). Germline CDR1 and CDR2: MNHEY and SVGAGI. The germline V and J ends were trimmed by 0 bases and 7 bases, with 9 bases remaining between them. The CDR3 length is 13 residues. CDR3 DNA: TGTGCCAGCAGTTACTCAGGGGTGGGTGGCTACACCTTC. Translation gives CASSYSGVGGYTF.

The gene calls are TRBV10-1 and TRBJ1-1; 9 bases fit TRBD1. Per the germline V gene, CDR1 is WNHNN and CDR2 is SYGVQD (reference sequence). Trimming cost V 4 bases and J 10 bases; bases outside gene matches: 7. CDR3 length: 13 residues. The CDR3 reads CASSAWGQGRAFF. CDR3 DNA sequence: TGCGCCAGCAGTGCCTGGGGACAGGGAAGAGCTTTCTTT.

The V gene is TRBV14, the J gene TRBJ1-1; TRBD1 agrees at 7 bases. V trimming: 4 bases; J trimming: 7 bases; junction bases outside the gene matches: 6. In germline, CDR1 is SGHDN, CDR2 FVKESK. The CDR3 spans 13 residues. The CDR3 region is CASSPGGRIEAFF. CDR3 in DNA: TGTGCCAGCAGCCCAGGGGGAAGGATTGAAGCTTTCTTT.

The J gene is TRBJ2-7, the V gene TRBV18; 10 bases are a match to TRBD1. V shed 3 bases, J shed 5 bases, and the junction held 7 bases outside the gene matches. The germline V gene has CDR1 KGHSH and CDR2 LQKENI. The CDR3 loop spans 15 amino acids. The CDR3 sequence is CASSPAGTGDNEQYF. In DNA form, the CDR3 reads TGTGCCAGCTCACCCGCCGGGACAGGGGATAACGAGCAGTACTTC. Full variable domain (rest looked up from reference TRBV18 and TRBJ2-7): NAGVMQNPRHLVRRRGQEARLRCSPMKGHSHVYWYRQLPEEGLKFMVYLQKENIIDESGMPKERFSAEFPKEGPSILRIQQVVRGDSAAYFCASSPAGTGDNEQYFGPGTRLTVT.

This chain connects TRBV18 to TRBJ2-5, with 8 positions matching TRBD1. The CDR3 has 16 residues. Germline CDR1 KGHSH, CDR2 LQKENI. Trimming removed 5 bases from V and 2 bases from J; junction bases left unmatched: 10. CDR3 in amino acids: CASSALDRGGQETQYF. In nucleotides, the CDR3 is TGTGCCAGCTCAGCACTAGACAGGGGTGGACAAGAGACCCAGTACTTC.

The chain has TRBV9 and TRBJ2-5; D unclear. Trimming removed 0 bases from V and 3 bases from J, with 6 bases in between. The CDR3 spans 13 residues. Germline V gives CDR1 SGDLS, CDR2 YYNGEE. For the CDR3, the DNA is TGTGCCAGCAGCGTAGGTCAGGAAGAGACCCAGTACTTC. Its protein product is CASSVGQEETQYF.

The chain employs TRBV4-2 and TRBJ2-6, with unresolved D. The germline CDR1 and CDR2 sequences are LGHNA and YNFKEQ. The CDR3 is made up of 13 amino acids. V was cut by 6 bases and J by 1 base, with 4 bases left in between. Here the CDR3 reads CASSLSGANVLTF. The CDR3 coding sequence is TGTGCCAGCAGTCTATCTGGGGCCAACGTCCTGACTTTC.

V is TRBV9 and J is TRBJ1-1; the D is unclear. The germline V gene encodes CDR1 SGDLS and CDR2 YYNGEE. The CDR3 runs 14 residues. V lost 0 bases to trimming and J lost 1 base, with 7 bases between them. Written as DNA, the CDR3 is TGTGCCAGCAGCGTAGGGGCACAGAACACTGAAGCTTTCTTT. Translating gives CASSVGAQNTEAFF.

This clone appeared once. This chain joins TRBV11-2 and TRBJ1-1; D is undetermined. Trimming took off 2 bases at V and 4 bases at J, with 17 bases between the two ends. The germline V gene has CDR1 SGHAT and CDR2 FQNNGV. The CDR3 contains 16 residues. CDR3 DNA: TGTGCCAGCAGCTTACGGCCGCGATCGTCAGGCACTGAAGCTTTCTTT. It is translated as CASSLRPRSSGTEAFF.

The chain recombines TRBV6-1 with TRBJ1-5; D remains unclear. The germline V gene encodes CDR1 MNHNS and CDR2 SASEGT. The length of the CDR3 is 12 residues. The CDR3, as DNA: TGTGCGTCGGGGATGAGCAATCAGCCCCAGCATTTT. Translated, it gives CASGMSNQPQHF.